This is a list of T cell receptor beta chains from one sample in a study of lymphopenia after photon versus proton radiotherapy. Repertoires were generated with immunoSEQ multiplex PCR, while TCRdb's copy carries only in-frame clones and drops some. Of about 26,000 clones in the sample, 75% to 90% were seen once. The specimen comprised peripheral blood, sampled from a patient treated with photon-based radiotherapy. These receptors were obtained from a man in his thirties or forties with gastric cancer. The CDR3 runs from the conserved cysteine through the conserved F or W. D genes are given only for firm matches. Clone size is shown for a subset of rows, as once, few, many or a class of expanded clone.

clone size	V gene	J gene	D gene	CDR3 protein	CDR3 DNA
NA	TRBV7-9	TRBJ1-1	NA	CASSSIGGYTEAFF	TGTGCCAGCAGCTCCATCGGGGGGTACACTGAAGCTTTCTTT
NA	TRBV5-1	TRBJ1-2	NA	CASSLEGSSYYGYTF	TGCGCCAGCAGCTTGGAGGGCAGTTCCTACTATGGCTACACCTTC
few	TRBV5-1	TRBJ1-2	NA	CASRSEPRDGYTF	TGCGCCAGCAGGAGTGAGCCCAGGGATGGCTACACCTTC
NA	TRBV15	TRBJ2-1	NA	CATSRERDGENEQFF	TGTGCCACCAGCAGGGAGCGTGATGGAGAGAATGAGCAGTTCTTC
NA	TRBV19	TRBJ1-1	NA	CASSIGPRGGTEAFF	TGTGCCAGTAGTATTGGACCCCGGGGGGGGACTGAAGCTTTCTTT
NA	TRBV5-1	TRBJ1-2	TRBD1	CASSTGQGGYGYTF	TGCGCCAGCAGCACCGGACAGGGAGGCTATGGCTACACCTTC
NA	TRBV4-2	TRBJ2-1	NA	CASSQDLGGGHSYNEQFF	TGTGCCAGCAGCCAAGATTTAGGCGGGGGCCATTCCTACAATGAGCAGTTCTTC
once	TRBV29-1	TRBJ1-3	NA	CSVVISGNTIYF	TGCAGCGTTGTAATCTCTGGAAACACCATATATTTT
NA	TRBV9	TRBJ1-3	NA	CASSDPSEGNPRGNTIYF	TGTGCCAGCAGCGATCCTTCGGAGGGAAATCCTCGTGGAAACACCATATATTTT
once	TRBV6-1	TRBJ2-7	NA	CASSELGRTYEQYF	TGTGCCAGCAGTGAACTGGGACGGACCTACGAGCAGTACTTC
few	TRBV7-8	TRBJ2-1	NA	CARRPYAYNEQFF	TGTGCACGCAGACCCTACGCCTACAATGAGCAGTTCTTC
once	TRBV6-5	TRBJ2-7	TRBD1	CASSLPTGLEQYF	TGTGCCAGCAGTTTACCGACAGGGCTCGAGCAGTACTTC
NA	TRBV7-2	TRBJ2-1	NA	CASSFFSLTYNEQFF	TGTGCCAGCAGCTTTTTCTCATTAACTTACAATGAGCAGTTCTTC
NA	TRBV5-4	TRBJ2-7	TRBD1	CASSSAGTAVYEQYF	TGTGCCAGCAGCTCCGCCGGGACAGCCGTATACGAGCAGTACTTC
NA	TRBV19	TRBJ2-3	TRBD2	CASSISLAGGDTQYF	TGTGCCAGTAGTATAAGCCTAGCGGGAGGAGATACGCAGTATTTT
once	TRBV19	TRBJ1-2	NA	CASSIGTARIYGYTF	TGTGCCAGTAGTATCGGCACAGCAAGGATCTATGGCTACACCTTC
NA	TRBV11-3	TRBJ2-7	NA	CASSFLRGMGSYEQYF	TGTGCCAGCAGCTTTCTGAGGGGTATGGGTTCCTACGAGCAGTACTTC
NA	TRBV7-9	TRBJ2-2	NA	CASSVGGLTNTGELFF	TGTGCCAGCAGCGTTGGAGGGTTAACGAACACCGGGGAGCTGTTTTTT
once	TRBV27	TRBJ1-5	NA	CASSLSGGLSNQPQHF	TGTGCCAGCAGTTTATCAGGAGGGCTTAGCAATCAGCCCCAGCATTTT
once	TRBV10-1	TRBJ2-1	NA	CASSETGTSANEQFF	TGCGCCAGCAGTGAGACAGGGACGTCGGCAAATGAGCAGTTCTTC
NA	TRBV29-1	TRBJ2-3	NA	CSVDKISTDTQYF	TGCAGCGTTGATAAGATCAGCACAGATACGCAGTATTTT
few	TRBV6-5	TRBJ2-4	NA	CASSKKIAKNIQYF	TGTGCCAGCAGTAAGAAGATAGCCAAAAACATTCAGTACTTC
NA	TRBV5-1	TRBJ1-3	NA	CASSLGLGNTIYF	TGCGCCAGCAGCTTAGGGTTGGGGAACACCATATATTTT
NA	TRBV11-2	TRBJ2-7	NA	CASSPWADEQYF	TGTGCCAGCAGCCCCTGGGCTGACGAGCAGTACTTC
few	TRBV2	TRBJ2-3	TRBD2	CASSVETSGGADTQYF	TGTGCCAGCAGTGTCGAGACTAGCGGGGGGGCAGATACGCAGTATTTT
NA	TRBV6-1	TRBJ2-3	NA	CASRGTGTDTQYF	TGTGCCAGCAGGGGAACTGGTACAGATACGCAGTATTTT
NA	TRBV6-6	TRBJ1-1	NA	CASGDTEAFF	TGTGCCAGCGGAGACACTGAAGCTTTCTTT
NA	TRBV7-3	TRBJ2-1	TRBD2	CASSEGTRNEQFF	TGTGCCAGCAGCGAAGGGACTAGGAATGAGCAGTTCTTC
once	TRBV10-3	TRBJ2-7	NA	CAIQTTGFKEQYF	TGTGCCATACAAACGACAGGCTTCAAAGAGCAGTACTTC
NA	TRBV10-1	TRBJ2-5	NA	CASSESLQETQYF	TGCGCCAGCAGTGAGTCCCTCCAAGAGACCCAGTACTTC
NA	TRBV7-6	TRBJ2-1	TRBD2	CASSSWTSDYSYNEQFF	TGTGCCAGCAGCTCTTGGACTAGCGATTACTCCTACAATGAGCAGTTCTTC
NA	TRBV27	TRBJ2-1	TRBD2	CASSFLGGGSSYNEQFF	TGTGCCAGCAGTTTCTTAGGAGGCGGGAGCTCCTACAATGAGCAGTTCTTC
NA	TRBV29-1	TRBJ2-3	TRBD1	CSVVGTGKDTQYF	TGCAGCGTTGTTGGGACAGGGAAAGATACGCAGTATTTT
NA	TRBV7-3	TRBJ2-3	NA	CASSQTGKEAQYF	TGTGCCAGCAGCCAAACGGGGAAAGAGGCGCAGTATTTT
NA	TRBV5-4	TRBJ2-2	NA	CASSPPQGETGELFF	TGTGCCAGCAGCCCTCCACAGGGAGAGACCGGGGAGCTGTTTTTT
NA	TRBV18	TRBJ2-5	NA	CASVRAHQETQYF	TGTGCCAGCGTTAGGGCCCATCAAGAGACCCAGTACTTC
NA	TRBV7-2	TRBJ2-5	TRBD2	CASKSGNRETQYF	TGTGCCAGCAAGAGCGGGAATCGGGAGACCCAGTACTTC
NA	TRBV19	TRBJ2-5	TRBD2	CASRDGRVETQYF	TGTGCCAGTAGGGACGGGAGGGTCGAGACCCAGTACTTC
NA	TRBV5-1	TRBJ1-2	NA	CASSLEGQPRDYGYTF	TGCGCCAGCAGCTTGGAGGGGCAGCCCAGGGACTATGGCTACACCTTC
NA	TRBV4-3	TRBJ2-1	NA	CASSPGRGSYNEQFF	TGCGCCAGCAGCCCGGGACGCGGATCCTACAATGAGCAGTTCTTC
NA	TRBV5-1	TRBJ2-1	NA	CASSLAPGQGESDEQFF	TGCGCCAGCAGCTTGGCTCCTGGTCAAGGCGAATCAGATGAGCAGTTCTTC
NA	TRBV9	TRBJ2-7	NA	CASSGQVSYEQYF	TGTGCCAGCAGCGGACAGGTATCCTACGAGCAGTACTTC
NA	TRBV7-6	TRBJ1-3	NA	CASSFGDGIGNTIYF	TGTGCCAGCAGCTTCGGGGATGGTATTGGAAACACCATATATTTT
NA	TRBV11-3	TRBJ2-7	TRBD2	CASSLRRLAGEFYEQYF	TGTGCCAGCAGCTTACGGCGCCTAGCGGGAGAGTTCTACGAGCAGTACTTC
few	TRBV5-1	TRBJ2-7	NA	CASSLQGGGYEQYF	TGCGCCAGCAGCTTGCAAGGGGGGGGATACGAGCAGTACTTC
NA	TRBV11-2	TRBJ2-7	NA	CASIRGIRAPTSYEQYF	TGTGCCAGCATCAGGGGAATTAGGGCGCCCACCTCCTACGAGCAGTACTTC
NA	TRBV6-6	TRBJ1-5	NA	CASSYSDTPQHF	TGTGCCAGCAGTTACTCAGACACTCCCCAGCATTTT
NA	TRBV7-3	TRBJ2-1	NA	CASSLTSYNEQFF	TGTGCCAGCAGCTTAACCTCTTACAATGAGCAGTTCTTC
few	TRBV27	TRBJ2-7	TRBD2	CASSGLAGDSYEQYF	TGTGCCAGCAGTGGTCTGGCGGGAGACAGCTACGAGCAGTACTTC
few	TRBV27	TRBJ2-2	NA	CASSFTTGELFF	TGTGCCAGCAGTTTTACCACCGGGGAGCTGTTTTTT
NA	TRBV2	TRBJ2-5	TRBD1	CASSPGTEQETQYF	TGTGCCAGCAGTCCCGGGACAGAGCAAGAGACCCAGTACTTC
NA	TRBV6-5	TRBJ2-7	NA	CASSSHSGTYEQYF	TGTGCCAGCAGTTCGCACTCCGGGACCTACGAGCAGTACTTC
NA	TRBV6-4	TRBJ2-5	TRBD2	CASSDESSGRYQETQYF	TGTGCCAGCAGTGACGAGAGTAGCGGGAGGTACCAAGAGACCCAGTACTTC
once	TRBV7-8	TRBJ1-1	TRBD1	CASSLGRGETGDTEAFF	TGTGCCAGCAGCTTAGGACGGGGAGAGACAGGGGACACTGAAGCTTTCTTT
NA	TRBV6-1	TRBJ1-4	NA	CASSDPPRDTSLFF	TGTGCCAGCAGTGATCCTCCCAGAGACACGAGTCTGTTTTTT
NA	TRBV7-2	TRBJ2-7	TRBD2	CASSLAGRGAPFTYEQYF	TGTGCCAGCAGCTTAGCCGGGAGGGGCGCCCCTTTCACCTACGAGCAGTACTTC
NA	TRBV7-9	TRBJ2-5	NA	CASSYGLQFAYF	TGTGCCAGCAGCTACGGTTTACAATTTGCGTACTTC
NA	TRBV7-2	TRBJ2-3	NA	CASSPWVFLAASSTDTQYF	TGTGCCAGCAGCCCTTGGGTCTTCTTAGCGGCCTCTAGCACAGATACGCAGTATTTT